This T cell receptor (beta chain) was sequenced in a study of blood T cell repertoires in COVID-19. Sequencing used immunoSEQ multiplex PCR; TCRdb keeps in-frame clones, though not all of them. Of about 110,000 clones listed, approximately 85% are singletons. This CDR3 has 15 residues. This chain connects TRBV21-1 to TRBJ1-2; TRBD1, the table's D call, was not compared with the DNA. TRBV21-1 counts as a pseudogene. The TCR originated in a man aged 45 to 65 with acute or convalescent COVID-19. The sequencing input was peripheral blood. CDR3 in amino acids: CASSTGASKGNGYTF. The CDR3 coding sequence is TGTGCCAGCAGCACTGGGGCAAGTAAAGGGAATGGCTACACCTTC.